A selection of T cell receptor beta chains follows, all from one sample in a study of blood T cells in healthy people across ages. TCRdb re-derived calls from the 5' RACE reads in MiXCR, one entry per CDR3 protein. The sample lists 700,000 to 900,000 distinct CDR3 sequences; about 53% were seen once. The sequenced material came from blood. The receptor source for this set is a man older than 75 in good health. Both conserved end residues are trimmed from each CDR3. Fields, in order: J gene, V gene, CDR3 protein.

j_call: TRBJ2-5; v_call: TRBV9; cdr3_aa: ASSVGGEPPPREQY
j_call: TRBJ2-7; v_call: TRBV9; cdr3_aa: ASSVGNSNEQY
j_call: TRBJ2-3; v_call: TRBV7-2; cdr3_aa: ASSLPTLGQGWGTQY
j_call: TRBJ1-2; v_call: TRBV2; cdr3_aa: ATFGYGYT
j_call: TRBJ2-1; v_call: TRBV6-2/TRBV6-3; cdr3_aa: ASTLLGSSYNEQF
j_call: TRBJ2-1; v_call: TRBV20-1; cdr3_aa: SAKTQRDYYEQF
j_call: TRBJ1-4; v_call: TRBV2; cdr3_aa: ASSTREKLF
j_call: TRBJ2-5; v_call: TRBV3-1; cdr3_aa: ASRGGGTETQY
j_call: TRBJ1-2; v_call: TRBV6-5; cdr3_aa: ASSYSRDSGRGYT
j_call: TRBJ2-7; v_call: TRBV2; cdr3_aa: ASRGRQGGHEQY
j_call: TRBJ2-6; v_call: TRBV6-6; cdr3_aa: ASMGQGAPGANVLT
j_call: TRBJ1-5; v_call: TRBV2; cdr3_aa: ASSRAGSNQPQH
j_call: TRBJ1-2; v_call: TRBV5-8; cdr3_aa: ASSSGGPRSYGYT
j_call: TRBJ2-5; v_call: TRBV27; cdr3_aa: ATGSLETQY
j_call: TRBJ2-3; v_call: TRBV7-2; cdr3_aa: ASSERGNTQY
j_call: TRBJ2-7; v_call: TRBV25-1; cdr3_aa: ANSHLGGKSYEQY
j_call: TRBJ2-1; v_call: TRBV20-1; cdr3_aa: SARPRNGLAGHEQF
j_call: TRBJ1-1; v_call: TRBV29-1; cdr3_aa: SVLPGNTEAF
j_call: NA; v_call: TRBV7-9; cdr3_aa: ASSLEGLDSYNEQY
j_call: TRBJ1-2; v_call: TRBV3-1; cdr3_aa: ASSQEGGRINGYT
j_call: TRBJ1-1; v_call: TRBV25-1; cdr3_aa: ASSLTMNTEAF
j_call: TRBJ2-7; v_call: TRBV29-1; cdr3_aa: SVPGGGTYEQY
j_call: TRBJ1-4; v_call: TRBV7-9; cdr3_aa: ASSLERWAEPTNEKLF
j_call: TRBJ2-1; v_call: TRBV7-9; cdr3_aa: ASSLAFGRGGLDEQF
j_call: TRBJ2-7; v_call: TRBV12-3/TRBV12-4; cdr3_aa: ASKGRANSAYEQY
j_call: TRBJ2-6; v_call: TRBV20-1; cdr3_aa: SASTSGRRGAGANVLT
j_call: TRBJ1-2; v_call: TRBV28; cdr3_aa: ASSSIPGYT
j_call: NA; v_call: TRBV2; cdr3_aa: ASSEEGVKETQY
j_call: TRBJ2-7; v_call: TRBV5-1; cdr3_aa: ASSTRQGTYEQY
j_call: TRBJ1-1; v_call: TRBV3-1; cdr3_aa: ASSRSQMNTEAF
j_call: TRBJ2-1; v_call: TRBV5-1; cdr3_aa: ASSFSPAGDFRNEQF
j_call: TRBJ2-7; v_call: TRBV7-2; cdr3_aa: ASSPNRVSYEQY
j_call: TRBJ1-6; v_call: TRBV28; cdr3_aa: ASSSPGSSYNSPLH
j_call: TRBJ2-5; v_call: TRBV14; cdr3_aa: ASSQPGLADQETQY
j_call: TRBJ2-1; v_call: TRBV29-1; cdr3_aa: SVRNDEQF
j_call: TRBJ2-3; v_call: TRBV5-1; cdr3_aa: ASSLSDSGPGGYAY
j_call: TRBJ2-2; v_call: TRBV3-1; cdr3_aa: ASSQPRDTGELF
j_call: TRBJ1-2; v_call: TRBV20-1; cdr3_aa: SARDFSNYGYT
j_call: TRBJ1-2; v_call: TRBV6-5; cdr3_aa: ASSYQGGYT
j_call: TRBJ2-7; v_call: TRBV28; cdr3_aa: ATLRDRGSYEQY
j_call: TRBJ1-5; v_call: TRBV4-1; cdr3_aa: ASSQPSGTGMQPQH
j_call: TRBJ2-1; v_call: TRBV25-1; cdr3_aa: ASSVPGQDNEQF
j_call: TRBJ2-7; v_call: TRBV12-3/TRBV12-4; cdr3_aa: ASSLMGRSSYEQY
j_call: TRBJ2-5; v_call: TRBV6-2/TRBV6-3; cdr3_aa: ASSWEVLREQY
j_call: TRBJ2-6; v_call: TRBV7-6; cdr3_aa: ASRPGGLRAAPGANVLT
j_call: TRBJ2-5; v_call: TRBV12-3/TRBV12-4; cdr3_aa: ASSITSTPEETQY
j_call: TRBJ1-2; v_call: TRBV5-4; cdr3_aa: ASSAGQGAYGYT